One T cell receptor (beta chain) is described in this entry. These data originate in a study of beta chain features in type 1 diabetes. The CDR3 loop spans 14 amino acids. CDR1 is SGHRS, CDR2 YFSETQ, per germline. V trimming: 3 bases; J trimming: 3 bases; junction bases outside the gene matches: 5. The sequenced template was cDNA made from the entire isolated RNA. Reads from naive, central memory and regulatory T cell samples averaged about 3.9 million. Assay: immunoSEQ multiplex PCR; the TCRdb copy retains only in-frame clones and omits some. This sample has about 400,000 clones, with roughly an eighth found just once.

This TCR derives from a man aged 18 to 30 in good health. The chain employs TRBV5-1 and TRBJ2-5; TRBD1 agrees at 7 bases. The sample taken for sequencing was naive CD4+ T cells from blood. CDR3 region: CASSSGTDKETQYF. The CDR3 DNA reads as TGCGCCAGCAGCTCTGGGACAGACAAAGAGACCCAGTACTTC.